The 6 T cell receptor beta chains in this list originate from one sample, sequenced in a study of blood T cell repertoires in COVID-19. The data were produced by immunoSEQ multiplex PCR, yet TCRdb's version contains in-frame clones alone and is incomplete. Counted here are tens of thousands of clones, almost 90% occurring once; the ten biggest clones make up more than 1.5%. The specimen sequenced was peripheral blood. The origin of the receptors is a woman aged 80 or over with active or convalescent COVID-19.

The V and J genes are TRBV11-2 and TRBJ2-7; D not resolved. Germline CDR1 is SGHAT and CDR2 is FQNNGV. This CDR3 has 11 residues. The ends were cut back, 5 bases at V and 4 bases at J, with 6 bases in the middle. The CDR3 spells CASSPQYEQYF. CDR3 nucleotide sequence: TGTGCCAGCAGCCCTCAGTACGAGCAGTACTTC.

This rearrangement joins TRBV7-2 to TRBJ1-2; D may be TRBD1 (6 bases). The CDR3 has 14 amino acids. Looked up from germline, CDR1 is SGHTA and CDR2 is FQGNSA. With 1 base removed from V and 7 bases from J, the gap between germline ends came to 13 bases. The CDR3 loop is CASSLVTGPSGYTF. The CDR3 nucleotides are TGTGCCAGCAGCTTAGTGACAGGTCCAAGTGGCTACACCTTC. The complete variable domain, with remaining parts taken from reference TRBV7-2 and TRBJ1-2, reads GAGVSQSPSNKVTEKGKDVELRCDPISGHTALYWYRQSLGQGLEFLIYFQGNSAPDKSGLPSDRFSAERTGGSVSTLTIQRTQQEDSAVYLCASSLVTGPSGYTFGSGTRLTVV.

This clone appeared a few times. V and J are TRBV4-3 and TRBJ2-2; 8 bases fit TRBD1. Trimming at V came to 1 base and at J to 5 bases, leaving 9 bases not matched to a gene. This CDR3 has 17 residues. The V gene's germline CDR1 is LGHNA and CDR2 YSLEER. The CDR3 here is CASSQVWRTGWTGELFF. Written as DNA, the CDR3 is TGCGCCAGCAGCCAAGTCTGGAGGACAGGGTGGACCGGGGAGCTGTTTTTT.

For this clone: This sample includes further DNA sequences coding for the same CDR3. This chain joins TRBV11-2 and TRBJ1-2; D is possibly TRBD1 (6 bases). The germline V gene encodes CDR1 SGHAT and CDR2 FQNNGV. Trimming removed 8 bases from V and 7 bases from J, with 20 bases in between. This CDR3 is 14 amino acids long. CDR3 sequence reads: CASLMGGGEGGYTF. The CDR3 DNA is TGTGCCAGCCTAATGGGAGGGGGGGAAGGTGGCTACACCTTC. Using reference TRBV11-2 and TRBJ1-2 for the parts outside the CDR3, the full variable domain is EAGVAQSPRYKIIEKRQSVAFWCNPISGHATLYWYQQILGQGPKLLIQFQNNGVVDDSQLPKDRFSAERLKGVDSTLKIQPAKLEDSAVYLCASLMGGGEGGYTFGSGTRLTVV.

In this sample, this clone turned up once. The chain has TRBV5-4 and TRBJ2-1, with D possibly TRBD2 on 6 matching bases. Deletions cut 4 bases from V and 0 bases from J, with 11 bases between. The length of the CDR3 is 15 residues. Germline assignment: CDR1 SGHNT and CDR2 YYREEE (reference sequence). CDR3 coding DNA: TGTGCCAGCAGCACGACTAGTAGCTCCTACAATGAGCAGTTCTTC. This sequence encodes CASSTTSSSYNEQFF. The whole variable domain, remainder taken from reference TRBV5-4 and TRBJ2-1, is ETGVTQSPTHLIKTRGQQVTLRCSSQSGHNTVSWYQQALGQGPQFIFQYYREEENGRGNFPPRFSGLQFPNYSSELNVNALELDDSALYLCASSTTSSSYNEQFFGPGTRLTVL.

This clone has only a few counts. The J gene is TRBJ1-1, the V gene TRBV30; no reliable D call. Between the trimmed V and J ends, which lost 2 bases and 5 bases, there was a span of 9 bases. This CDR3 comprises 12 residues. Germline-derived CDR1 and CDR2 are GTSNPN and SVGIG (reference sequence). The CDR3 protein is CAWSTSGTEAFF. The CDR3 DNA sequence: TGTGCCTGGAGTACCTCCGGGACTGAAGCTTTCTTT. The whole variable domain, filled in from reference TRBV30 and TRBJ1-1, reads SQTIHQWPATLVQPVGSPLSLECTVEGTSNPNLYWYRQAAGRGLQLLFYSVGIGQISSEVPQNLSASRPQDRQFILSSKKLLLSDSGFYLCAWSTSGTEAFFGQGTRLTVV.